This T cell receptor beta chain was retrieved from a study of blood T cell repertoires in COVID-19. Per the original data handling: Amplification with reference gene primers provided the estimates of nucleated cell counts. Data came from immunoSEQ multiplex PCR; TCRdb stores just in-frame clones and leaves some out. D and trimming come from the DNA, and the V and J calls and clone size come from that table. The table includes fewer than 300,000 clones, roughly 80% detected once. V was cut by 4 bases and J by 1 base, with 12 bases left in between. The CDR3 extends over 15 amino acids. Germline assignment: CDR1 SGHRS and CDR2 YFSETQ.

Source material: peripheral blood. This sequence joins TRBV5-1 and TRBJ1-3; possibly TRBD1 for D (5 bases). The sequence came from a person aged 70 to 85 with COVID-19, enrolled during active disease. DNA for the CDR3: TGCGCCAGCAGCCCCCTGGGGCAGTCTGGAAACACCATATATTTT. This gives the protein CASSPLGQSGNTIYF.